This T cell receptor beta chain was found in a study of T cells in Graves' hyperthyroidism and ophthalmopathy. Study-wide context: Peripheral blood was drawn at first diagnosis, prior to all treatment. Study-wide points: Through a model of 13 V-J features, ophthalmopathy was separated from stable hyperthyroidism.

On this clonotype: Its antigen remains unknown.

Amplification targeted TCR beta CDR3 regions from RNA transcripts. The primer set for the first-round RT-PCR of the TCR CDR3 was HTBI. TCRdb reprocessed the multiplex PCR reads via MiXCR and lists one record per CDR3 protein. Counted here are hundreds of thousands of distinct CDR3 sequences, around 15% occurring once; the ten biggest clones make up over 3.5%. V gave up 4 bases and J gave up 4 bases, with 19 bases separating them. The CDR3 has 16 residues. Per germline, CDR1 SGHAT and CDR2 FQNNGV. Uncontrolled infections, other autoimmune diseases, pregnancy or lactation led to exclusion of patients. In making diagnoses, clinical symptoms, serum thyroxine and TRAb, thyroid ultrasound and orbital computed tomography were all used.

This chain links TRBV11-2 with TRBJ1-1, with D possibly being TRBD1 (5 bases). Sequencing was carried out using blood. The source is a woman in her thirties or forties with Graves' ophthalmopathy. As DNA, the CDR3 is TGTGCCAGCAGCTACCGGAACAAGGGACGAACCACTGAAGCTTTCTTT. Amino acid sequence: CASSYRNKGRTTEAFF.